This TCR beta chain was sequenced during a study of blood T cells in healthy people across ages. Notes on the study in general: One million T cells yielded diversity estimates that were considered underestimates.

Every donor provided around 10 milliliters of peripheral blood. CDR1 is SGHRS, CDR2 YFSETQ, per germline. The V and J ends lost 0 bases and 5 bases respectively, with 14 bases between them. The CDR3 extends over 16 amino acids. Through a sample-barcoded 5' primer and a J-beta primer mix, a second PCR was run for roughly 6 to 12 cycles. Sequencing of every sample gave 3 million or more CDR3-containing paired-end reads. TCRdb used MiXCR to reprocess the 5' RACE reads, holding one entry per CDR3 protein. The top ten clones hold 15% to 20% of a sample with approximately 810,000 distinct CDR3 sequences, around 26% of them seen once. This clonotype was found a few times. What it binds is not known.

The receptor was derived from a woman older than 75 in good health. This sequence joins TRBV5-1 and TRBJ1-4; D is unresolved. The source material was blood. The CDR3 loop is CASSLVGIVQNEKLFF. The DNA for the CDR3 is TGCGCCAGCAGCTTGGTAGGGATAGTTCAAAATGAAAAACTGTTTTTT.